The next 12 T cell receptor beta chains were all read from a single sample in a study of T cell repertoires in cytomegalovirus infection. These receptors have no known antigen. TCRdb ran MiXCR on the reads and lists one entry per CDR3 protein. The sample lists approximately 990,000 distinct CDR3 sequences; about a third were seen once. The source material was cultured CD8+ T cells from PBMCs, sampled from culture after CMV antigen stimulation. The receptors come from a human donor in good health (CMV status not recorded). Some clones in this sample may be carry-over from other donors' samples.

The CDR3 region is CASSLNPGVGYGYTF. CDR3 DNA: TGTGCCAGCAGCTTAAATCCAGGGGTAGGCTATGGCTACACCTTC. The chain employs TRBV7-8 and TRBJ1-2, with D tentatively TRBD1 (6 bases). Trimming stripped 2 bases from V and 4 bases from J, with 14 bases between. The length of the CDR3 is 15 residues. The germline CDR1 and CDR2 sequences are SGHVS and FQNEAQ.

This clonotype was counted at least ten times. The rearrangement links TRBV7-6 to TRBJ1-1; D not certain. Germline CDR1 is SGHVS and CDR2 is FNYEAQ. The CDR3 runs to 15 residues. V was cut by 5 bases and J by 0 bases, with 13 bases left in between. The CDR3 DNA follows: TGTGCCAGCAGCCCCCCCACAGAGATGAACACTGAAGCTTTCTTT. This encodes CASSPPTEMNTEAFF.

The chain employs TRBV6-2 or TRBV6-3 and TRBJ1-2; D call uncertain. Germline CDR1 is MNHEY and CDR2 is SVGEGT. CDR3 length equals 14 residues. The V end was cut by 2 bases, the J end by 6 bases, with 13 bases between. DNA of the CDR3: TGTGCCAGCAGTTACCGTTCAGAGGTAAATGGCTACACCTTC. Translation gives CASSYRSEVNGYTF.

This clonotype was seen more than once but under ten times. Here the CDR3 reads CASSLGGGANEQYV. In DNA, the CDR3 is TGTGCCAGCAGTTTGGGAGGAGGGGCAAATGAGCAGTACGTC. The V gene is TRBV28, the J gene TRBJ2-7; D is possibly TRBD2 (6 bases). Germline lookup yields CDR1 MDHEN and CDR2 SYDVKM. V was clipped by 3 bases and J by 7 bases, with 16 bases between them. This CDR3 region has 14 residues.

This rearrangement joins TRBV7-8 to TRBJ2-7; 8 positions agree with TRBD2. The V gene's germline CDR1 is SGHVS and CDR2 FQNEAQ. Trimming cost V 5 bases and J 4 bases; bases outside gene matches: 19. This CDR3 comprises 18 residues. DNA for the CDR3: TGTGCCAGCAGCCTCGGGACTAGAGAACTCCTTTTACGGTACGAGCAGTACGTC. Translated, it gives CASSLGTRELLLRYEQYV.

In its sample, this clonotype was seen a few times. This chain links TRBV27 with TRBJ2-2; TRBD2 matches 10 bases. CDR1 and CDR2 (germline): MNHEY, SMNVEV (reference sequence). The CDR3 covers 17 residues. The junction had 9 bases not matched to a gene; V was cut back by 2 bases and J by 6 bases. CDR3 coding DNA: TGTGCCAGCAGTTTAAGGGCTAGCGGGGGCCCCGCCGGGGAGCTGTTTTTT. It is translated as CASSLRASGGPAGELFF.

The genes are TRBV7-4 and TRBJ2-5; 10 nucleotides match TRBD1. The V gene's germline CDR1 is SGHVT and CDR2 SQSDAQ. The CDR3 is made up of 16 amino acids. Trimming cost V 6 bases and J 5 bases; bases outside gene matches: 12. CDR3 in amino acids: CASSLSFGQGGETQYF. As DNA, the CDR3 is TGTGCCAGCAGTCTCAGCTTCGGACAGGGGGGCGAGACCCAGTACTTC.

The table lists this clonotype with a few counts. The CDR3 is CASSYGTSGGSSTDTQYF. CDR3 bases: TGTGCCAGCAGTTACGGGACTAGCGGGGGATCTAGCACAGATACGCAGTATTTT. The genes are TRBV6-5 and TRBJ2-3, with TRBD2 matching 14 bases. This CDR3 region has 18 residues. Germline V gene data show CDR1 as MNHEY and CDR2 as SVGAGI. V lost 2 bases to trimming and J lost 0 bases; unmatched junction nucleotides: 4.

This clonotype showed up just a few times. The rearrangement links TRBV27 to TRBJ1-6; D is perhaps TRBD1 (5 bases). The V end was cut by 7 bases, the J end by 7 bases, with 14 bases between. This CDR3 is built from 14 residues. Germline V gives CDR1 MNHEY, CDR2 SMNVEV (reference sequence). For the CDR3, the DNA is TGTGCCAGCACCCCGGGGGTTTGGAATTCACCCCTCCACTTT. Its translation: CASTPGVWNSPLHF.

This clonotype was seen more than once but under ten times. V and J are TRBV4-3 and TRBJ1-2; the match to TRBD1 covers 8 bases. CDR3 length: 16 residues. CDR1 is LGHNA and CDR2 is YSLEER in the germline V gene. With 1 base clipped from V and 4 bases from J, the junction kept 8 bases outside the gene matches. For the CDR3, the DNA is TGCGCCAGCAGCCAAGCCGGAGTGGACAGGGTCTATGGCTACACCTTC. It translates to CASSQAGVDRVYGYTF.

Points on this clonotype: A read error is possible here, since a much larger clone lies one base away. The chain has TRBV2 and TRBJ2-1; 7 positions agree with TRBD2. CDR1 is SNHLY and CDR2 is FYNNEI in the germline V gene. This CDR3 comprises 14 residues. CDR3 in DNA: TGTGTCAGCAGTGTGTTAGCGGGCCACAATGAGCAGTTCTTC. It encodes CVSSVLAGHNEQFF.

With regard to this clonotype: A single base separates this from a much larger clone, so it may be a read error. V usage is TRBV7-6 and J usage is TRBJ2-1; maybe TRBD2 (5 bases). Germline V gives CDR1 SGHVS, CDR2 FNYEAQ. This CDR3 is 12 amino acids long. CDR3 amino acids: CVSSLVRDEQFF. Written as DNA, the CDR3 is TGTGTCAGCAGCTTAGTGAGGGATGAGCAGTTCTTC.